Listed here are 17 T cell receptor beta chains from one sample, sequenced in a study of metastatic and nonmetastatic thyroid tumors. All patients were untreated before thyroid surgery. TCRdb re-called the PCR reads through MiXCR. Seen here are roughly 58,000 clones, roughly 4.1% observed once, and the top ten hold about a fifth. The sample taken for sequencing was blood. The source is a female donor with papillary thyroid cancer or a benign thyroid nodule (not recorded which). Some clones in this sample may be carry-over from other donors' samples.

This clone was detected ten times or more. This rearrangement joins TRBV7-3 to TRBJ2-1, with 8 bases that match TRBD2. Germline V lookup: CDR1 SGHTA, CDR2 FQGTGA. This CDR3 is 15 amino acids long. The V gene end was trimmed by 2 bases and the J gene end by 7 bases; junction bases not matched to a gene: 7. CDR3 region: CASSLESREGNEQFF. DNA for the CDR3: TGTGCCAGCAGCTTAGAGTCCCGGGAGGGGAATGAGCAGTTCTTC.

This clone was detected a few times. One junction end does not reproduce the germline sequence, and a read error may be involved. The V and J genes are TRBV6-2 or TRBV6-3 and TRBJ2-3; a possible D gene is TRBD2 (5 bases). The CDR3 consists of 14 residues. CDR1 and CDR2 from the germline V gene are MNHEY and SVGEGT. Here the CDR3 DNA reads TGTGCCAGCAGGTGGGAGTTGCGAACAGATGCGCAGTATTTT. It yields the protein CASRWELRTDAQYF.

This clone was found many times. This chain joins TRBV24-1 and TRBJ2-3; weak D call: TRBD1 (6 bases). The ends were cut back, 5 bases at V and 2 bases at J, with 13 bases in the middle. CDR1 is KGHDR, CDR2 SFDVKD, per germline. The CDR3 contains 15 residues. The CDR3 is CATSANRDLTDTQYF. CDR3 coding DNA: TGTGCCACCAGTGCGAACAGGGACCTCACAGATACGCAGTATTTT.

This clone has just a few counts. CDR3 DNA sequence: TGTGCCAGCAGCCCGACAGACACCGGGGAGCTGTTTTTT. Translated, it gives CASSPTDTGELFF. This sequence joins TRBV28 and TRBJ2-2; D possibly corresponds to TRBD1 (5 bases). Trimming shortened V by 6 bases and J by 3 bases, and 8 bases separated the two germline ends. The germline gives CDR1 MDHEN, CDR2 SYDVKM. The CDR3 totals 13 residues.

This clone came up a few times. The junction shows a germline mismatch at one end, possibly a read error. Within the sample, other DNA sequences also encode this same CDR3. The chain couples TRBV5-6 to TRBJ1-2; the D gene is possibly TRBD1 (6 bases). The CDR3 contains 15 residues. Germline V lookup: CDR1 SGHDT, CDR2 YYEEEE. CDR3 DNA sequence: TGTGCCAGCAGCTTGGCGACAGGCGACTTAGTCGGCTACACATTC. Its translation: CASSLATGDLVGYTF.

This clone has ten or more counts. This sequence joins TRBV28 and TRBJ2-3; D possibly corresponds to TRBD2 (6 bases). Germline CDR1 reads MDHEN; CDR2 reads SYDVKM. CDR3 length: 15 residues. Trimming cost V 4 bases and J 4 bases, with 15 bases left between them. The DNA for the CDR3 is TGTGCCAGCAGTTCCAGTAGCGGATTAGCAGATACGCAGTATTTT. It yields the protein CASSSSSGLADTQYF.

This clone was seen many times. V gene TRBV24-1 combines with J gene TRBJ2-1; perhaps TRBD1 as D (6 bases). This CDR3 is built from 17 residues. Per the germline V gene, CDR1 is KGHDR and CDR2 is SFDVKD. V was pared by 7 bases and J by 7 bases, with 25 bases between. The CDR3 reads CATRVKVGTQRRNEQFF. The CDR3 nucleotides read TGTGCCACCAGAGTCAAGGTCGGGACACAAAGAAGGAATGAGCAGTTCTTC.

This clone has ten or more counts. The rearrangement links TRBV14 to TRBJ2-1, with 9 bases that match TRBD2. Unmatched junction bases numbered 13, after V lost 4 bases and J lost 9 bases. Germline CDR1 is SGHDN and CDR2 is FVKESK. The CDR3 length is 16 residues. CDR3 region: CASSLAGALLLGEQFF. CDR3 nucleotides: TGTGCCAGCAGCCTAGCGGGAGCGCTACTCCTCGGTGAGCAGTTCTTC.

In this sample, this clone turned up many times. CDR3 amino acids: CASSYAGPSYEQYF. DNA for the CDR3: TGTGCCAGCAGTTACGCCGGTCCGTCCTACGAGCAGTACTTC. The rearrangement joins TRBV6-2 or TRBV6-3 to TRBJ2-7, with unresolved D. The V gene's germline CDR1 is MNHEY and CDR2 SVGEGT. The length of the CDR3 is 14 residues. Trimming stripped 2 bases from V and 1 base from J, with 9 bases between.

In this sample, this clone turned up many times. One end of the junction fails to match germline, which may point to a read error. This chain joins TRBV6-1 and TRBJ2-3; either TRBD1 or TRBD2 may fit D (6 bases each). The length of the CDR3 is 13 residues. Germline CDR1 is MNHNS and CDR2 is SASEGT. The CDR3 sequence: CASQEGGTDTQYF. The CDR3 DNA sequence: TGTGCCAGCCAGGAGGGGGGCACCGATACGCAGTATTTT.

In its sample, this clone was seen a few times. This CDR3 is CASSYSIVHVYEQYF. DNA of the CDR3: TGTGCCAGCAGTTACTCGATTGTACATGTTTACGAGCAGTACTTC. V usage is TRBV6-6 and J usage is TRBJ2-7; D is unclear. Trimming took off 0 bases at V and 4 bases at J, with 13 bases between the two ends. The CDR3 length is 15 residues. CDR1 is MNHNY, CDR2 SVGAGI, per germline (reference sequence).

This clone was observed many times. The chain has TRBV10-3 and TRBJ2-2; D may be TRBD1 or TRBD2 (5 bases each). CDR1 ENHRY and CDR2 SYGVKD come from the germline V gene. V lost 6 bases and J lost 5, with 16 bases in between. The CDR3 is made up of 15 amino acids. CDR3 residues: CAISDSGTQTGELFF. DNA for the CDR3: TGTGCCATCAGCGACTCCGGGACCCAGACCGGGGAGCTGTTTTTT.

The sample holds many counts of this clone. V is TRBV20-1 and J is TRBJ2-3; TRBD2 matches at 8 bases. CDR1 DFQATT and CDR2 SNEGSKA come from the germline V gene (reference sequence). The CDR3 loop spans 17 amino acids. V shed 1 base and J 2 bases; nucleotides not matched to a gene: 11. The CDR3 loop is CSARVPQAGVITDTQYF. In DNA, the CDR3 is TGCAGTGCTAGAGTCCCCCAAGCGGGAGTCATCACAGATACGCAGTATTTT.

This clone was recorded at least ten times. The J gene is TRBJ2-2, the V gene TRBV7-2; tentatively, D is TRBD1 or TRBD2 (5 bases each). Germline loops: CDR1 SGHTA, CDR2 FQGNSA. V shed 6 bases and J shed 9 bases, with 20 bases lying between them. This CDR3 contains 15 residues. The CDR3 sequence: CASRPGNQGTWELFF. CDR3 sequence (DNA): TGTGCCAGCAGGCCCGGGAACCAGGGTACCTGGGAGCTGTTTTTT.

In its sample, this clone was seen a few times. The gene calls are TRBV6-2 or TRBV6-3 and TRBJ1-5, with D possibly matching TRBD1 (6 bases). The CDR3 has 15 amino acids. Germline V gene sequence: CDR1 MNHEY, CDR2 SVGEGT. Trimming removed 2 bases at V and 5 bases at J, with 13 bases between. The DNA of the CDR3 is TGTGCCAGCAGTTACACGACAGGTTCCGATCAGCCCCAGCATTTT. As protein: CASSYTTGSDQPQHF.

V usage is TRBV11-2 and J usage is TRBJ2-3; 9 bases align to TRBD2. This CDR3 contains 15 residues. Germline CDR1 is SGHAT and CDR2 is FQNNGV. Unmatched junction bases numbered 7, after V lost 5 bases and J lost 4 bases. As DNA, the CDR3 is TGTGCCAGCAGCCGCAATAGCGGGAGCGCAGATACGCAGTATTTT. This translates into CASSRNSGSADTQYF. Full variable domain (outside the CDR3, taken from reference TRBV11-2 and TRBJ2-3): EAGVAQSPRYKIIEKRQSVAFWCNPISGHATLYWYQQILGQGPKLLIQFQNNGVVDDSQLPKDRFSAERLKGVDSTLKIQPAKLEDSAVYLCASSRNSGSADTQYFGPGTRLTVL.

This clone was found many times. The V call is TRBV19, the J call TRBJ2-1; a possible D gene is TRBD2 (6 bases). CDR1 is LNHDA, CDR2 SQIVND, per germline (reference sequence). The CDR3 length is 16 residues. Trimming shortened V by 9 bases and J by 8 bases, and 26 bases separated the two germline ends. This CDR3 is CASTFSSGLTWDEQFF. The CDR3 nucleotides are TGTGCCAGCACTTTTTCCTCGGGACTCACATGGGATGAGCAGTTCTTC.